One T cell receptor beta chain is described in this entry. Original methodology: Estimates of nucleated cell counts were drawn from the amplification of reference gene primers. The data were produced by immunoSEQ multiplex PCR, yet TCRdb's version contains in-frame clones alone and is incomplete. That table is the source of V, J and clone size, and D and trimming were worked out from the DNA. Among roughly 230,000 clones listed, roughly four fifths were seen once. The record originates from a study of blood T cell repertoires in COVID-19. Background on the study: The study drew acute and convalescent COVID-19 samples from the United States, Italy and Spain. PBMCs, B-cell-depleted T cells, or T cells were the source of the cDNA or gDNA that made up the material.

V shed 3 bases and J shed 7 bases, with 7 bases lying between them. The CDR3 runs 12 residues. In germline, CDR1 is MDHEN, CDR2 SYDVKM. Sequenced sample: peripheral blood. The chain uses TRBV28 and TRBJ2-4, with D perhaps TRBD1 (5 bases). The clonotype originates from a man aged 45-60 years with acute or convalescent COVID-19. CDR3 nucleotides: TGTGCCAGCAGTTTGGCAGGGAACATTCAGTACTTC. Protein sequence: CASSLAGNIQYF.